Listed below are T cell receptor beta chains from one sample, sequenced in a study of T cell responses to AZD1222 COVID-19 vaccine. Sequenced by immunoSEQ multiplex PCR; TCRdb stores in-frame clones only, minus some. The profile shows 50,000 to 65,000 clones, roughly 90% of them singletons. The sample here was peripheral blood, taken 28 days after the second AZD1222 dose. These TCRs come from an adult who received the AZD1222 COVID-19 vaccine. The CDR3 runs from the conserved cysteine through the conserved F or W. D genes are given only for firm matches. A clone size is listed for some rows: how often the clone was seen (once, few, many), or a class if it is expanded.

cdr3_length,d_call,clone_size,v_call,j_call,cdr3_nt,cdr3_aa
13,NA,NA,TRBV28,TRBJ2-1,TGTGCCGGATCAACGGCCGTTCTCAATGAGCAGTTCTTC,CAGSTAVLNEQFF
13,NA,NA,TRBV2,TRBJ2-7,TGTGCCAGCAGACCAGGCTATCCTTACGAGCAGTACTTC,CASRPGYPYEQYF
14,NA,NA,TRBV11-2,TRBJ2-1,TGTGCCAGCGGTCAGGCTAGCGCCTACAATGAGCAGTTCTTC,CASGQASAYNEQFF
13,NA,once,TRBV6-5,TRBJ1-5,TGTGCCAGCAGTTATGGCAGGAATCAGCCCCAGCATTTT,CASSYGRNQPQHF
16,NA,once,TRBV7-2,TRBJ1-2,TGTGCCAGCAGCCTACCTGGGCAGGCGGAACTGTATGGCTACACCTTC,CASSLPGQAELYGYTF
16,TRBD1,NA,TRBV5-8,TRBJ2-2,TGTGCCAGCAGCTTGGGGTGGACAGGGGTCCGCGGGGAGCTGTTTTTT,CASSLGWTGVRGELFF
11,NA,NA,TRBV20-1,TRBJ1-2,TGCAGTGCCATGACCCCGGGGGGCTACACCTTC,CSAMTPGGYTF
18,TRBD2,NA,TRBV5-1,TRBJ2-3,TGCGCCAGCAGCTTGGGGTTTCGCGGGAGGGCCCCTACAGATACGCAGTATTTT,CASSLGFRGRAPTDTQYF
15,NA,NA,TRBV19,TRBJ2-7,TGTGCCAGTAGTACCCGACTGGATCCCTCCTACGAGCAGTACTTC,CASSTRLDPSYEQYF
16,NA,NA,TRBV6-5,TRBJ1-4,TGTGCCAGCAGTTACCACAATCCAGGAAATAATGAAAAACTGTTTTTT,CASSYHNPGNNEKLFF
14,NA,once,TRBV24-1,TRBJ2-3,TGTGCCACCAGTGACCCTAGCGGCACAGATACGCAGTATTTT,CATSDPSGTDTQYF
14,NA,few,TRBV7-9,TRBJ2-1,TGTGCCAGCAGCTTAGAACAGGGGAGGAATGAGCAGTTCTTC,CASSLEQGRNEQFF
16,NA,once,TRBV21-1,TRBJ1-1,TGTGCCAGCAGCTTAAATGGACCCGGGAGGAACACTGAAGCTTTCTTT,CASSLNGPGRNTEAFF
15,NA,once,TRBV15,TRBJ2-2,TGTGCCACCAGCTCCCGGAACAGGGAAACCGGGGAGCTGTTTTTT,CATSSRNRETGELFF
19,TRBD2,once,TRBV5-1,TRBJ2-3,TGCGCCAGCAGCAGATCCGGGACTAGCGGGACCTTAGGCGCAGATACGCAGTATTTT,CASSRSGTSGTLGADTQYF
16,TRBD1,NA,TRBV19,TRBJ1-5,TGTGCCAGTAGTACCAGACAGGGGGCGAGCAATCAGCCCCAGCATTTT,CASSTRQGASNQPQHF
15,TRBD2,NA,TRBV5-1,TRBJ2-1,TGCGCCAGCAGTCCGGGACTAGCGGGATTGAATGAGCAGTTCTTC,CASSPGLAGLNEQFF
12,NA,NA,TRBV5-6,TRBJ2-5,TGTGCCAGCAGCTTGGCCGCTGAGACCCAGTACTTC,CASSLAAETQYF
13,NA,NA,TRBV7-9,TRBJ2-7,TGTGCCAGCAGCTTACCGGGTTTTTACGAGCAGTACTTC,CASSLPGFYEQYF
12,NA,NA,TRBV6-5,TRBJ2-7,TGTGCCAGCAGCCCGAGGAGCTACGAGCAGTACTTC,CASSPRSYEQYF
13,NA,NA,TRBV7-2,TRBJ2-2,TGTGCCAATCTAAGGGGAGGCACCGGGGAGCTGTTTTTT,CANLRGGTGELFF
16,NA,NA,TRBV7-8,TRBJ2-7,TGTGCCAGCAGCAGTAGAGGCCTCGCGACACTCTACGAGCAGTACTTC,CASSSRGLATLYEQYF
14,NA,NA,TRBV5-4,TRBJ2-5,TGTGCCAGCAGCTTGGATGGCTTTAAAGAGACCCAGTACTTC,CASSLDGFKETQYF
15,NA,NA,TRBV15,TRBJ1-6,TGTGCCACCTCCACCACGCGACAATATAATTCACCCCTCCACTTT,CATSTTRQYNSPLHF
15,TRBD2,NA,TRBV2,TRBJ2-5,TGTGCCAGCAGTGTGATTAGCGGGAGCTATGAGACCCAGTACTTC,CASSVISGSYETQYF
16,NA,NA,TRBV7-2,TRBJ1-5,TGTGCCAGCAGCTTAGGGCCTGGGGGCGCTGGTCAGCCCCAGCATTTT,CASSLGPGGAGQPQHF
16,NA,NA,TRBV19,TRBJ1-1,TGTGCCAGTAGTATCCTCGGACAAGTAAGGAACACTGAAGCTTTCTTT,CASSILGQVRNTEAFF
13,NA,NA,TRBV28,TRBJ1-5,TGTGCCAGCAGTTTAGGGGGAGATCAGCCCCAGCATTTT,CASSLGGDQPQHF
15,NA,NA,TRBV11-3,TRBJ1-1,TGTGCCAGCAGCTCCCGGCCGGGAATGAACACTGAAGCTTTCTTT,CASSSRPGMNTEAFF
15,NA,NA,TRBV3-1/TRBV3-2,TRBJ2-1,TGTGCCAGCAGCCTCGGGCTAGTCGCCTACAATGAGCAGTTCTTC,CASSLGLVAYNEQFF
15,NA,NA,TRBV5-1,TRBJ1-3,TGCGCCAGCAGCTTGGGGGGAGGCTCTGGAAACACCATATATTTT,CASSLGGGSGNTIYF
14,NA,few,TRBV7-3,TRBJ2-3,TGTGCCAGCAGCATTGGACCAAGCTCGGGTACGCAGTATTTT,CASSIGPSSGTQYF
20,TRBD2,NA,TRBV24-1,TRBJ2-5,TGTGCCACCAGTGGCCGGGGAAGTAGCGGGAGGCCGAACATACAAGAGACCCAGTACTTC,CATSGRGSSGRPNIQETQYF
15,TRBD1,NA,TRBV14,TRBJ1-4,TGTGCCAGCAGCCCCCGACAGGGTACTAATGAAAAACTGTTTTTT,CASSPRQGTNEKLFF
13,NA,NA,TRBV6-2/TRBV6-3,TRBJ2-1,TGTGCCAGCAGTCCAGGACCGTACAATGAGCAGTTCTTC,CASSPGPYNEQFF
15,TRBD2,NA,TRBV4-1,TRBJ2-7,TGCGCCAGCAGTTTCCTAGCGGGAGATTCCTACGAGCAGTACTTC,CASSFLAGDSYEQYF
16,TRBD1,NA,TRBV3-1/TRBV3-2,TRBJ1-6,TGTGCCAGCAGCCTCTGGGACAGGGTGGGCGAGACACCCCTCCACTTT,CASSLWDRVGETPLHF
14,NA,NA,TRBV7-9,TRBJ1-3,TGTGCCAGCAGCTCGAGGACAGTTGGAAACACCATATATTTT,CASSSRTVGNTIYF
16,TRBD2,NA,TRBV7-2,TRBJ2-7,TGTGCCAGCAGTTTCGGACTAGCGGGGACCTCCTACGAGCAGTACTTC,CASSFGLAGTSYEQYF
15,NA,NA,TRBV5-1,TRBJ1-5,TGCGCCAGCAGCAGTACAGGTCTTAGCAATCAGCCCCAGCATTTT,CASSSTGLSNQPQHF
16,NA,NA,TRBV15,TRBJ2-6,TGTGCCACCAGCAGAGATCCAGGTTCTGGGGCCAACGTCCTGACTTTC,CATSRDPGSGANVLTF
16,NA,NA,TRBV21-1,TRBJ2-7,TGTGCCAGCAGCAAAGCAAGAACAGGGCAAAACTACGAGCAGTACTTC,CASSKARTGQNYEQYF
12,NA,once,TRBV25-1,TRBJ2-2,TGTGCCACCGCCTTTGACACCGGGGAGCTGTTTTTT,CATAFDTGELFF
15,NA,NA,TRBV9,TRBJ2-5,TGTGCCAGCAGCGCCACCTTCGAGCGGGAAGAGACCCAGTACTTC,CASSATFEREETQYF
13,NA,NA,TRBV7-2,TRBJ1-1,TGTGCCAGCAGTTTAACAGGTATCACTGAAGCTTTCTTT,CASSLTGITEAFF
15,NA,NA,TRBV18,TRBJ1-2,TGTGCCAGCTCACCCTCGGGGGCAGATAACTATGGCTACACCTTC,CASSPSGADNYGYTF
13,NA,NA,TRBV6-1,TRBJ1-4,TGTGCCAGCAGTGAACCACGATTCGAAAAACTGTTTTTT,CASSEPRFEKLFF
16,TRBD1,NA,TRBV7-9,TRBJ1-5,TGTGCCAGCAGCTTAGCCCGCGGGACAGGGAAAGAGCCCCAGCATTTT,CASSLARGTGKEPQHF
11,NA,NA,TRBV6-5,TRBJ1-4,TGTGCCAGCAAGAGCGGCGAAAAACTGTTTTTT,CASKSGEKLFF
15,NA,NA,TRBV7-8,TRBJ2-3,TGTGCCAGCAGCTCGGGACTGTTAATCACAGATACGCAGTATTTT,CASSSGLLITDTQYF
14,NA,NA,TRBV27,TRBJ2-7,TGTGCCAGCGGAGTCGGAGGGCGCTCCTACGAGCAGTACTTC,CASGVGGRSYEQYF
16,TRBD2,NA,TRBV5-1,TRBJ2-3,TGCGCCAGCAGCTTGGGGACTAGCGGGAGCACAGATACGCAGTATTTT,CASSLGTSGSTDTQYF
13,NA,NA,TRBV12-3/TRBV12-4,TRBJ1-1,TGTGCCAGCAGTTCGGGGACGTTGGCAGAAGCTTTCTTT,CASSSGTLAEAFF
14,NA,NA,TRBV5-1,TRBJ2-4,TGCGCCAGCAGCCGCACCCTGGACAAAAACATTCAGTACTTC,CASSRTLDKNIQYF
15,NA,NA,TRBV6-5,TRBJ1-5,TGTGCCAGCAGTTCCGGGATCAATAGCAATCAGCCCCAGCATTTT,CASSSGINSNQPQHF
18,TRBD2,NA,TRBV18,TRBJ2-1,TGTGCCAGCTCACCAACTAGCGGGAGTTCAAGCTCCTACAATGAGCAGTTCTTC,CASSPTSGSSSSYNEQFF
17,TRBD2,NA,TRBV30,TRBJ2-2,TGTGCCTGGAGTGTGTGGACTAGCGGGAGTCTGGGCGGGGAGCTGTTTTTT,CAWSVWTSGSLGGELFF